The text below deals with one T cell receptor (beta chain). The antigen is unknown. The data belong to a study of identical twins. Study outcomes and limitations: Twins' surplus sharing was weaker for beta out-of-frame sequences.

Unique molecular identifiers were present on cDNA, and template switching added a universal primer site. TCRdb reprocessed the 5' RACE reads with MiXCR, giving one entry per CDR3 protein. The table includes approximately 690,000 distinct CDR3 sequences, roughly 6.2% detected once. The CDR3 is made up of 13 amino acids. Germline values: CDR1 LGHDT, CDR2 YNNKEL (reference sequence). V was cut by 2 bases and J by 0 bases, with 4 bases left in between. The origin of this receptor is a man aged 18 to 30 in good health. Sequencing was performed on naive T cells sorted from blood. V usage is TRBV3-1 and J usage is TRBJ2-5, with D uncertain. CDR3 DNA: TGTGCCAGCAGCCAACAGAACCAAGAGACCCAGTACTTC. This encodes CASSQQNQETQYF.